This TCR beta chain was documented in a study of cytomegalovirus exposure and HLA in healthy donors. Study summary: In terms of ancestry, the Caucasian-associated cluster contained roughly 80% of the roughly 400 genotyped donors. Whole-study results and caveats: Follow-up analysis found HLA locus-dependent TCR association rates, highest for DRB1 and lowest for HLA-C. Researchers reported in a later analysis that a missense DCLRE1C variant was tied to TCR beta V- and J-gene trimming.

PCR was performed using 60 Vbeta and 13 Jbeta primers. The assay was immunoSEQ multiplex PCR, and TCRdb's table has in-frame clones only and misses some. Of tens of thousands of clones listed, 60% to 75% are singletons. The germline CDR1 and CDR2 sequences are MDHEN and SYDVKM. The CDR3 loop spans 11 amino acids. The germline V and J ends were trimmed by 10 bases and 7 bases, with 11 bases remaining between them. This clone was seen only once. What it recognizes is unknown. This receptor was obtained from a woman between 50 and 59 years old in good health and CMV-seronegative. The sample was PBMCs. The V gene is TRBV28, the J gene TRBJ1-3; D uncertain. This CDR3 is CATVAYNTIYF. CDR3 bases: TGTGCCACCGTAGCTTATAACACCATATATTTT.